This TCR beta chain was identified during a study of vaccination effects on CD4 cells after COVID-19. The table lists this clone with a few counts. What it recognizes is unknown. The method was immunoSEQ multiplex PCR; TCRdb's version includes in-frame clones alone and lacks a portion of them. Among around 25,000 clones listed, about 74% were seen once. The ViraFEST assay expanded antigen-specific CD4+ T cells with viral peptide pools before sequencing. The authors isolated CD4+ T cells after 9 to 10 days of culture. None of the vaccinated had previously contracted SARS-CoV-2, and their nucleocapsid antibodies tested negative. Germline CDR1 reads SGHDN; CDR2 reads FVKESK. The CDR3 loop spans 15 amino acids. V lost 1 base, J lost 1 base, and 11 bases lay in between.

This sequence joins TRBV14 and TRBJ2-7; D gene unclear. This specimen consisted of CD4+ T cells from PBMCs cultured with HCoV-NL63 spike peptides, obtained before COVID-19 vaccination. The sequence came from a human donor who received a COVID-19 vaccine. Here the CDR3 DNA reads TGTGCCAGCAGCCAAGGAAAGGGTTGGTCCTACGAGCAGTACTTC. It specifies CASSQGKGWSYEQYF.